The 11 T cell receptor beta chains reported below all come from one sample, sequenced in a study of monozygotic twins with inflammatory bowel disease (dated by TCRdb to between 2018 and 2020). Libraries were made using 5' RACE. The data were produced on an Illumina HiSeq 2500. Based on TCRdb reprocessing of the reads, there is one entry per CDR3 protein sequence, and DNA is missing. The table of this sample itemizes hundreds of thousands of distinct CDR3 sequences. In total, the top ten clones hold around 2.4% of the sample. What was sequenced was blood. The source is a human donor with ulcerative colitis or Crohn's disease, or a healthy co-twin of an affected twin (not recorded which).

The rearrangement links TRBV7-2 to TRBJ1-1; TCRdb outputs TRBD1, but without DNA this stays unchecked. Per the germline V gene, CDR1 is SGHTA and CDR2 is FQGNSA. This CDR3 spans 14 amino acids. CDR3: CASSVDSLNTEAFF.

The chain's CDR3 is CASSVASGGTSDEQFF. This rearrangement joins TRBV9 to TRBJ2-1; no DNA is available, so the TRBD2 call from TCRdb remains unchecked. The V gene's germline CDR1 is SGDLS and CDR2 YYNGEE. This CDR3 has 16 amino acids. Based on the CDR3 plus reference TRBV9 and TRBJ2-1, the full variable domain is DSGVTQTPKHLITATGQRVTLRCSPRSGDLSVYWYQQSLDQGLQFLIQYYNGEERAKGNILERFSAQQFPDLHSELNLSSLELGDSALYFCASSVASGGTSDEQFFGPGTRLTVL.

The chain has TRBV18 and TRBJ1-1. The CDR3 runs to 15 residues. Germline-derived CDR1 and CDR2 are KGHSH and LQKENI. CDR3 loop: CASSPPEGAGTEAFF. Full variable domain (outside the CDR3, taken from reference TRBV18 and TRBJ1-1): NAGVMQNPRHLVRRRGQEARLRCSPMKGHSHVYWYRQLPEEGLKFMVYLQKENIIDESGMPKERFSAEFPKEGPSILRIQQVVRGDSAAYFCASSPPEGAGTEAFFGQGTRLTVV.

This chain uses TRBV10-3 with TRBJ2-3; the TCRdb D gene call, TRBD1, has no DNA to confirm it. Germline V lookup: CDR1 ENHRY, CDR2 SYGVKD. The CDR3 totals 14 residues. CDR3 region: CAISEGQGLDTQYF.

The genes are TRBV12-3 or TRBV12-4 and TRBJ2-1. There are 12 residues in the CDR3. CDR3 protein: CASSFFGNEQFF.

CDR3 region: CATSAGTSGKNEQFF. This chain joins TRBV24-1 and TRBJ2-1; TCRdb calls TRBD2, which cannot be checked without DNA. The V gene's germline CDR1 is KGHDR and CDR2 SFDVKD. The CDR3 has 15 amino acids.

This rearrangement joins TRBV5-4 to TRBJ2-6. In germline, CDR1 is SGHNT, CDR2 YYREEE (reference sequence). There are 17 residues in the CDR3. The CDR3: CASSLEGLGSGANVLTF.

The V gene is TRBV5-1, the J gene TRBJ2-1; TCRdb indicates TRBD2, and absent DNA this call remains unverified. CDR1 and CDR2 (germline): SGHRS, YFSETQ. This CDR3 has 15 residues. CDR3 region: CASSFRGGPGLEQFF.

This chain uses TRBV19 with TRBJ2-2; TCRdb designates TRBD1, a call that cannot be tested without DNA. The CDR3 runs to 13 residues. Germline V gives CDR1 LNHDA, CDR2 SQIVND (reference sequence). The CDR3 spells CASSGDLAGELFF.

The chain joins TRBV5-1 to TRBJ1-1; lacking DNA, the TRBD1 call made by TCRdb goes unchecked. The length of the CDR3 is 15 residues. Per the germline V gene, CDR1 is SGHRS and CDR2 is YFSETQ. The CDR3 sequence is CASTGGQGANTEAFF.

The chain uses TRBV5-1 and TRBJ1-1; as DNA is missing, the TRBD1 call by TCRdb cannot be tested. The CDR3 covers 15 residues. Germline CDR1 and CDR2: SGHRS and YFSETQ. The chain's CDR3 is CASSLVVAGSTEAFF.